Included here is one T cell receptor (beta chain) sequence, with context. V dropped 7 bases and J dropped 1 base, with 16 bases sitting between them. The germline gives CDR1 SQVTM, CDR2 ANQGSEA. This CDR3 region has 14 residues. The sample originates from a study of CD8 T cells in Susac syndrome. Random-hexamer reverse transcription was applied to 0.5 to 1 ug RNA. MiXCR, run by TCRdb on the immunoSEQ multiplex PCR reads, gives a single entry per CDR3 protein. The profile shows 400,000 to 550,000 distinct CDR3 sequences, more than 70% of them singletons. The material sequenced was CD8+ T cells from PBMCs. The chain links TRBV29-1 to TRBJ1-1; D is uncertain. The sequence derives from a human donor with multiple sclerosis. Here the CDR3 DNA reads TGCAGCGCCGCCCCCGGACGGACGAACACTGAAGCTTTCTTT. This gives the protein CSAAPGRTNTEAFF.